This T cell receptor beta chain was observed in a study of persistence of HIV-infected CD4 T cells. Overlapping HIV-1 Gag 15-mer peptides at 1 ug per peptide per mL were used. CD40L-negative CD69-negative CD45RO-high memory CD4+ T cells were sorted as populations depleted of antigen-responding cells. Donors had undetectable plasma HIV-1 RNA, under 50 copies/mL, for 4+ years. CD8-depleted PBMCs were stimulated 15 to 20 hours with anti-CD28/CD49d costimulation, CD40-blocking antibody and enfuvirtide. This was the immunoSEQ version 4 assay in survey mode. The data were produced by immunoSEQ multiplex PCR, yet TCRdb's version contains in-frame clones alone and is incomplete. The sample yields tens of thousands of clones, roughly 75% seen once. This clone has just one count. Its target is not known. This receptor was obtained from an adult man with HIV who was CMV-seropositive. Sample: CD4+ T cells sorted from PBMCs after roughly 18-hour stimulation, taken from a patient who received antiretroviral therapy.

The CDR3 spells CATRGGSYNEQFF. The CDR3 DNA follows: TGTGCCACCAGGGGGGGGTCCTACAATGAGCAGTTCTTC. The chain employs TRBV24-1 and TRBJ2-1; 7 nucleotides align to TRBD2. The CDR3 length is 13 residues. The V and J ends lost 7 bases and 1 base, in that order; junction bases with no gene match: 0. From germline, CDR1 is KGHDR and CDR2 SFDVKD.